A selection of T cell receptor beta chains follows, all from one sample in a study of cytomegalovirus exposure and HLA in healthy donors. Assay used: immunoSEQ multiplex PCR; TCRdb lists only in-frame clones, some missing. The sample consists of approximately 190,000 clones, over 75% of them appearing once. Material: PBMCs. The source is a man aged 50 to 60 in good health and CMV-seronegative. Both conserved end residues are part of each CDR3. The order of the fields is J gene, D gene, clone size, V gene, CDR3 DNA, CDR3 protein. D genes are given only for firm matches. Not every row has a clone size; where given, it reads once, few, many or a size class.

TRBJ2-5	NA	NA	TRBV4-1	TGCGCCAGCAGCCAAGACTTGGGGCGGGAGACCCAGTACTTC	CASSQDLGRETQYF
TRBJ1-1	NA	NA	TRBV5-5	TGTGCCAGCAGCCCAACAGGGTCTCGCATGAACACTGAAGCTTTCTTT	CASSPTGSRMNTEAFF
TRBJ2-7	NA	NA	TRBV27	TGTGCCAGCAGTTTAATGGGGCCGGCCTACGAGCAGTACTTC	CASSLMGPAYEQYF
TRBJ1-4	TRBD1	NA	TRBV6-6	TGTGCCAGCAGTTTGCCCCGGGACAGGCTGTTTTTT	CASSLPRDRLFF
TRBJ1-1	NA	NA	TRBV15	TGTGCCACCAGCAGACAGGAACGAGAGGCTTTCTTT	CATSRQEREAFF
TRBJ1-4	NA	NA	TRBV13	TGTGCCAGCAGTTTCTATACAGGGTCTAATGAAAAACTGTTTTTT	CASSFYTGSNEKLFF
TRBJ1-1	NA	NA	TRBV13	TGTGCCAGCAGCCGGGGGGACACTGAAGCTTTCTTT	CASSRGDTEAFF
TRBJ1-1	NA	NA	TRBV5-1	TGCGCCAGCAGCTTTGGAGGTCAGAACACTGAAGCTTTCTTT	CASSFGGQNTEAFF
TRBJ1-5	TRBD1	NA	TRBV6-5	TGTGCCAGCAGAGCCGACAGGGGCAATCAGCCCCAGCATTTT	CASRADRGNQPQHF
TRBJ1-2	NA	NA	TRBV6-5	TGTGCCAGCAGTTATCAGGGCGGGGGCTATGGCTACACCTTC	CASSYQGGGYGYTF
TRBJ1-5	NA	few	TRBV9	TGTGCCAGCAGCGTAGGACAGTATAGCAATCAGCCCCAGCATTTT	CASSVGQYSNQPQHF
TRBJ2-1	NA	NA	TRBV7-2	TGTGCCAGCAGCGCTGGACTATATTACAATGAGCAGTTCTTC	CASSAGLYYNEQFF
TRBJ2-2	TRBD1	NA	TRBV2	TGTGCCAGTCTACAGGGGGCGGGGGAGCTGTTTTTT	CASLQGAGELFF
TRBJ1-3	TRBD1	NA	TRBV4-1	TGCGCCAGTTCTCATATCGGACAGGGGGGAAACACCATATATTTT	CASSHIGQGGNTIYF
TRBJ1-6	NA	NA	TRBV19	TGTGCCAGTAGCGGGAGCAGGAATAATTCACCCCTCCACTTT	CASSGSRNNSPLHF
TRBJ2-2	TRBD1	NA	TRBV2	TGTGCCAGCAGTGAAGCGGGAACAGGGGGCACCGGGGAGCTGTTTTTT	CASSEAGTGGTGELFF
TRBJ2-1	NA	NA	TRBV2	TGTGCCAGCAGTACCCGCAACGCACCCCCATATAGCTCCTACAATGAGCAGTTCTTC	CASSTRNAPPYSSYNEQFF
TRBJ1-5	NA	once	TRBV19	TGTGCCAGTAGTATATCCGGGGGATATCAGCCCCAGCATTTT	CASSISGGYQPQHF
TRBJ1-1	TRBD1	NA	TRBV5-6	TGTGCCAGCAGTTCAGGGGGAACTGAAGCTTTCTTT	CASSSGGTEAFF
TRBJ1-5	NA	NA	TRBV7-7	TGTGCCAGCAGCTTTTATTTTCCATCAACAGGGTTGGAGAGTCAGCCCCAGCATTTT	CASSFYFPSTGLESQPQHF
TRBJ2-5	TRBD2	NA	TRBV11-2	TGTGCCAGCAGCTTCGACCCCGGGGGGGCGAGGAAGACCCAGTACTTC	CASSFDPGGARKTQYF
TRBJ2-3	NA	NA	TRBV13	TGTGCCAGCAGCTTAGGACCGGGAGTCGGCACAGATACGCAGTATTTT	CASSLGPGVGTDTQYF
TRBJ2-5	NA	NA	TRBV6-6	TGTGCCAGCAGTTATGGGACTGAAAAAGAGACCCAGTACTTC	CASSYGTEKETQYF
TRBJ2-7	NA	NA	TRBV27	TGTGCCAGCAGTTTCGACTCCACCTACGAGCAGTACTTC	CASSFDSTYEQYF
TRBJ2-1	TRBD1	NA	TRBV19	TGTGCCAGTAGTATAGTGACAGGGGGATGGAATGAGCAGTTCTTC	CASSIVTGGWNEQFF
TRBJ2-3	NA	NA	TRBV14	TGTGCCAGCAGCAGGGGGGGGCAGGGCACAGATACGCAGTATTTT	CASSRGGQGTDTQYF